This T cell receptor (beta chain) is from a study of identical twins. General study results and limits: Memory repertoires lacked the insertion deficit that abundant cord blood beta clonotypes showed. Analyses of zero insertions could, in part, be confounded by invariant MAIT and iNKT cells.

The authors used template switching to add a universal primer site and gave cDNA unique molecular identifiers. TCRdb recomputed calls from the 5' RACE reads with MiXCR, one row per CDR3 protein. In the table there are some 630,000 distinct CDR3 sequences, about 7.6% of which are singletons. Germline V gene lookup returns CDR1 MDHEN and CDR2 SYDVKM. The length of the CDR3 is 18 residues. The J segment lost 1 base and the V segment lost 5 bases, leaving 9 bases of the junction unmatched. A word on this clonotype: Its antigen is still unknown.

The same sample was also used in a study of yellow fever vaccine responses in identical twins.

Input material: PBMCs. The rearrangement uses TRBV28 and TRBJ2-2; 11 bases fit TRBD2. The TCR originated in a woman younger than 30 in good health. The DNA of the CDR3 is TGTGCCAGCAGTGTGAGTAGGCTAGCGGGAGGGAACACCGGGGAGCTGTTTTTT. It specifies CASSVSRLAGGNTGELFF.